Each of the 10 T cell receptor beta chains below was sequenced from the same sample in a study of shared clonotypes between healthy human individuals. TCRdb's copy holds only in-frame clones and misses some; the assay was immunoSEQ multiplex PCR. The profile shows some 2,400,000 clones, 90% to 97% of them singletons. Sequenced: naive CD4+ T cells sorted from blood. Subset in this sample: CD45RA+ positively selected. These receptors originate from a young man in good health.

The rearrangement links TRBV18 to TRBJ2-1, with D tentatively TRBD1 (6 bases). The CDR3 loop spans 15 amino acids. CDR1 is KGHSH and CDR2 is LQKENI in the germline V gene. Trimming stripped 3 bases from V and 4 bases from J, with 13 bases between. CDR3 nucleotide sequence: TGTGCCAGCTCACCGCAGGGGACGCGATACAATGAGCAGTTCTTC. Amino acid sequence: CASSPQGTRYNEQFF.

V is TRBV7-9 and J is TRBJ1-4; D unresolved. CDR3 length: 14 amino acids. Trimming removed 7 bases at V and 3 bases at J, with 12 bases between. Germline V gene sequence: CDR1 SEHNR, CDR2 FQNEAQ (reference sequence). The CDR3 coding sequence is TGTGCCAGCACCGCGGGCACTTCTAATGAAAAACTGTTTTTT. It encodes CASTAGTSNEKLFF.

This sequence joins TRBV29-1 and TRBJ2-2; TRBD2 matches at 8 bases. Per germline, CDR1 SQVTM and CDR2 ANQGSEA. CDR3 length: 15 amino acids. V lost 3 bases, J lost 4 bases, and 7 bases stayed unmatched. As DNA, the CDR3 is TGCAGCGTTGAGTCGAGCGGGAGACCCACCGGGGAGCTGTTTTTT. This translates into CSVESSGRPTGELFF.

Remarks on this clone: Other DNA sequences from this sample encode an identical CDR3 as well. The chain carries TRBV6-5 and TRBJ2-7, with 7 bases fitting TRBD1. The CDR3 runs 12 residues. The V and J ends lost 6 bases and 5 bases, in that order; junction bases with no gene match: 4. In germline, CDR1 is MNHEY, CDR2 SVGAGI. Here the CDR3 reads CASSRQGDEQYF. The DNA for the CDR3 is TGTGCCAGCAGCCGACAGGGAGACGAGCAGTACTTC.

This chain joins TRBV2 and TRBJ2-2; 7 positions match TRBD2. The CDR3 has 17 amino acids. Germline CDR1 SNHLY, CDR2 FYNNEI. The trim removed 5 bases at V and 2 bases at J, leaving 11 bases unmatched. Written as DNA, the CDR3 is TGTGCCAGCAGTAGATCCTCCGGGACTACTAACACCGGGGAGCTGTTTTTT. Amino acid sequence: CASSRSSGTTNTGELFF.

The rearrangement joins TRBV29-1 to TRBJ2-1; the match to TRBD2 covers 9 bases. Germline loops: CDR1 SQVTM, CDR2 ANQGSEA. The CDR3 consists of 15 residues. CDR3 residues: CRLGFSGSSYNEQFF. The CDR3 nucleotides read TGCAGGCTGGGGTTTAGCGGGAGCTCCTACAATGAGCAGTTCTTC.

The chain couples TRBV15 to TRBJ2-4; D is ambiguous. V shed 0 bases and J shed 3 bases, with 6 bases lying between them. The V gene's germline CDR1 is LNHNV and CDR2 YYDKDF (reference sequence). This CDR3 spans 14 amino acids. This CDR3 reads CATSREVSKNIQYF. The CDR3 coding sequence is TGTGCCACCAGCAGAGAGGTCAGCAAAAACATTCAGTACTTC.

V is TRBV11-2 and J is TRBJ1-3, with 8 positions matching TRBD1. V shed 1 base, J shed 2 bases, and the junction held 7 bases outside the gene matches. This CDR3 has 17 residues. Germline CDR1 reads SGHAT; CDR2 reads FQNNGV. For the CDR3, the DNA is TGTGCCAGCAGCTTAGCCACAGGGGGATGGACTGGAAACACCATATATTTT. Encoded protein: CASSLATGGWTGNTIYF.

This clone was recorded only once. V is TRBV6-6 and J is TRBJ2-7; perhaps TRBD2 as D (5 bases). V gave up 0 bases and J gave up 4 bases, with 7 bases separating them. Germline loops: CDR1 MNHNY, CDR2 SVGAGI (reference sequence). This CDR3 has 13 amino acids. The CDR3 protein is CASSYSRVYEQYF. The CDR3, as DNA: TGTGCCAGCAGTTACTCGAGGGTTTACGAGCAGTACTTC.

The gene calls are TRBV7-6 and TRBJ1-4; 7 nucleotides agree with TRBD1. This CDR3 spans 16 amino acids. The germline CDR1 and CDR2 sequences are SGHVS and FNYEAQ. Trimming took 3 bases from V and 3 from J; bases not matched to a gene: 7. The CDR3: CASSLDRRLANEKLFF. In nucleotides, the CDR3 is TGTGCCAGCAGCTTGGACAGGAGGCTCGCTAATGAAAAACTGTTTTTT.